The 23 T cell receptor beta chains in this list originate from one sample, sequenced in a study of monozygotic twins with inflammatory bowel disease. TCRdb reprocessed the 5' RACE reads and keeps a single row for each CDR3 protein, giving no DNA. The sample totals 400,000 or so distinct CDR3 sequences; its top ten clones hold 2% to 3%. Sequenced material: blood. Receptor source: a human donor with ulcerative colitis or Crohn's disease, or a healthy co-twin of an affected twin (not recorded which).

The CDR3 sequence is CASTLRDRGDEQYF. The V call is TRBV6-1, the J call TRBJ2-7; TCRdb returns TRBD1, unconfirmable since there is no DNA. The CDR3 contains 14 residues. CDR1 MNHNS and CDR2 SASEGT come from the germline V gene.

CDR3 region: CASSQLGQDYGYTF. The chain joins TRBV4-3 to TRBJ1-2; TCRdb reports TRBD1, a call that lacks DNA to check it against. Germline CDR1 and CDR2: LGHNA and YSLEER. This CDR3 has 14 amino acids.

The chain carries TRBV20-1 and TRBJ2-3; TCRdb indicates TRBD1, and absent DNA this call remains unverified. This CDR3 is 15 amino acids long. Germline V gene data show CDR1 as DFQATT and CDR2 as SNEGSKA (reference sequence). This CDR3 is CSAGTGAFDTDTQYF.

The V call is TRBV6-1, the J call TRBJ2-1; the D call of TRBD2 rests on TCRdb alone, since no DNA is present to check it. The V gene's germline CDR1 is MNHNS and CDR2 SASEGT. The CDR3 consists of 16 residues. This CDR3 reads CASSLPGLGRGNEQFF.

The chain combines TRBV12-3 or TRBV12-4 with TRBJ2-2; there is no DNA to check the TCRdb D call of TRBD1. The CDR3 has 14 residues. CDR3 amino acids: CASKQGPNTGELFF.

The chain carries TRBV5-1 and TRBJ2-3; there is no DNA to check the TCRdb D call of TRBD1. The CDR3 loop spans 14 amino acids. Looked up from germline, CDR1 is SGHRS and CDR2 is YFSETQ. CDR3 protein: CASSLTEGGGTQYF.

The J gene is TRBJ2-7, the V gene TRBV20-1; lacking DNA, the TRBD1 call made by TCRdb goes unchecked. The CDR3 extends over 15 amino acids. Germline V gene data show CDR1 as DFQATT and CDR2 as SNEGSKA (reference sequence). CDR3 region: CSARPTGTDSYEQYF.

The chain has TRBV20-1 and TRBJ2-1; TCRdb names TRBD1, which stays unverified in the absence of DNA. Germline CDR1 is DFQATT and CDR2 is SNEGSKA (reference sequence). The CDR3 length is 15 residues. This CDR3 is CSAPDGGLEAREQFF.

The chain joins TRBV7-9 to TRBJ2-2; the D call of TRBD1 rests on TCRdb alone, since no DNA is present to check it. The CDR3 is made up of 16 amino acids. Germline CDR1 reads SEHNR; CDR2 reads FQNEAQ (reference sequence). The CDR3 protein is CASSLQGQSNTGELFF.

This chain joins TRBV2 and TRBJ1-2; TCRdb calls TRBD1, which cannot be checked without DNA. This CDR3 is built from 16 residues. Germline values: CDR1 SNHLY, CDR2 FYNNEI. This CDR3 reads CASSEVPQAPADGYTF.

V usage is TRBV7-2 and J usage is TRBJ2-6; TCRdb's D call, TRBD1, is unchecked because there is no DNA. The CDR3 has 17 residues. From germline, CDR1 is SGHTA and CDR2 FQGNSA. The CDR3 sequence is CASSLAGGFSGANVLTF.

The chain employs TRBV5-1 and TRBJ2-3. The CDR3 consists of 15 residues. Germline V lookup: CDR1 SGHRS, CDR2 YFSETQ. The CDR3 is CASSPDGLTADTQYF.

The chain combines TRBV7-2 with TRBJ2-5. The CDR3 contains 12 residues. Germline V CDR1 and CDR2: SGHTA, FQGNSA. CDR3 loop: CASSLSAETQYF.

The V and J genes are TRBV5-1 and TRBJ1-4. Germline assignment: CDR1 SGHRS and CDR2 YFSETQ. CDR3 length: 11 residues. CDR3 in amino acids: CASSLAEKLFF.

This chain connects TRBV11-3 to TRBJ2-3; the D call of TRBD2 rests on TCRdb alone, since no DNA is present to check it. The CDR3 contains 16 residues. Germline values: CDR1 SGHNT, CDR2 YENEEA. The CDR3: CASSLEWPSGTDTQYF. Full variable domain (outside the CDR3, taken from reference TRBV11-3 and TRBJ2-3): EAGVVQSPRYKIIEKKQPVAFWCNPISGHNTLYWYLQNLGQGPELLIRYENEEAVDDSQLPKDRFSAERLKGVDSTLKIQPAELGDSAVYLCASSLEWPSGTDTQYFGPGTRLTVL.

J is TRBJ1-1 and V is TRBV5-1. This CDR3 region has 15 residues. The germline CDR1 and CDR2 sequences are SGHRS and YFSETQ. This CDR3 reads CASSFSAGRFTEAFF.

The V and J genes are TRBV5-1 and TRBJ2-1; TCRdb's assignment of TRBD1 cannot be checked, as there is no DNA. CDR1 is SGHRS, CDR2 YFSETQ, per germline. This CDR3 is 12 amino acids long. CDR3 residues: CATRGVGNEQFF.

This rearrangement joins TRBV11-2 to TRBJ2-1; TCRdb reports TRBD2, a call that lacks DNA to check it against. Looked up from germline, CDR1 is SGHAT and CDR2 is FQNNGV. CDR3 size: 18 residues. The chain's CDR3 is CASSSTIRLAGLIREQFF.

The chain joins TRBV12-3 or TRBV12-4 to TRBJ1-2; TCRdb indicates TRBD1, and absent DNA this call remains unverified. The CDR3 runs to 15 residues. The CDR3 sequence: CASSPRTTTGDGYTF.

V gene TRBV4-3 combines with J gene TRBJ2-2; TCRdb names TRBD2, which stays unverified in the absence of DNA. Germline-derived CDR1 and CDR2 are LGHNA and YSLEER. The CDR3 spans 13 residues. The CDR3 loop is CASEGANTGELFF.

This chain uses TRBV29-1 with TRBJ2-5; TCRdb's D gene call, TRBD1, goes unchecked for lack of DNA. There are 18 residues in the CDR3. Germline lookup yields CDR1 SQVTM and CDR2 ANQGSEA. The CDR3 is CSVEVFSLSPRDQETQYF.

The chain has TRBV12-3 or TRBV12-4 and TRBJ1-2; the TRBD1 assignment by TCRdb is unverifiable without DNA. The CDR3 length is 15 residues. The CDR3 sequence is CASSPGTETNYGYTF.

This chain links TRBV7-2 with TRBJ2-5; the TRBD1 assignment by TCRdb is unverifiable without DNA. The CDR3 is 15 residues long. Per the germline V gene, CDR1 is SGHTA and CDR2 is FQGNSA. The chain's CDR3 is CASSALPGNQETQYF.